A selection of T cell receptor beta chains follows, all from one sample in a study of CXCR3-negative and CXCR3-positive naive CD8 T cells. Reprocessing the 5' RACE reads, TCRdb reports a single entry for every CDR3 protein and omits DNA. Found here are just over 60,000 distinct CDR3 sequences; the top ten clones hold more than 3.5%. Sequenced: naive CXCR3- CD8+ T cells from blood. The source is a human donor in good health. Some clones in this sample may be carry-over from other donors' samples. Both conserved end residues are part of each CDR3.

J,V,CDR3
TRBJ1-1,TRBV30,CAWRQGGGNTEAFF
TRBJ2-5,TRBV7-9,CASSRTQGGQETQYF
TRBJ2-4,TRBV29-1,CSVVVKNIQYF
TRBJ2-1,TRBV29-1,CSVVRENSYNEQFF
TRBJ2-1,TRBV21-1,CASSSGGTGNNEQFF
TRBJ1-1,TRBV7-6,CASSLAEYRAVTEAFF
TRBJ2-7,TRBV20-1,CSAIFGQGAWSYEQYF
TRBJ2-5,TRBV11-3,CASSPRDRGGETQYF
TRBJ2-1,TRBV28,CASWTGGRYEQFF
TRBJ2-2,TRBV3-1,CASSQPEGGADGELFF
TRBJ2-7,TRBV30,CAWSVLLSGASTEQYF
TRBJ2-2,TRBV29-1,CSVEKSSGTGELFF
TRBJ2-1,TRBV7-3,CASSPTGGGLGNEQFF
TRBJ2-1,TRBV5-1,CASSLTGLPNNEQFF
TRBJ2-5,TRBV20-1,CSARTGGRMETQYF
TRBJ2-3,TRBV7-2,CASSLTWYYTDTQYF
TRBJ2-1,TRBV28,CASSLAHYNEQFF
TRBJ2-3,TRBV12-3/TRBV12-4,CASSFRQGPTDTQYF
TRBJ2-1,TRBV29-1,CSVAGTSAEQFF
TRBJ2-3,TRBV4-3,CASSQGGAADTQYF
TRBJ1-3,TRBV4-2,CASSPRDNSGNTIYF
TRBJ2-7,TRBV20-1,CSAQRRLDGASGGRRYEQYF